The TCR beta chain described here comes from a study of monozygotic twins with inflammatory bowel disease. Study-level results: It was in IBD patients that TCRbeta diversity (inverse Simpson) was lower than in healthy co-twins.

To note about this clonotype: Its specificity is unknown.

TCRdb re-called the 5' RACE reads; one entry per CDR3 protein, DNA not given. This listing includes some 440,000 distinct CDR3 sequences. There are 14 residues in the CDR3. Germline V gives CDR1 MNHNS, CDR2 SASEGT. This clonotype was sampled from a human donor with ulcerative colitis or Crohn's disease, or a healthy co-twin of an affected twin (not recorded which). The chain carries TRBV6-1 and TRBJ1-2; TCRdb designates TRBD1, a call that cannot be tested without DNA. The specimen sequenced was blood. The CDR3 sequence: CASSAPGSAHGYTF.